The 2 T cell receptor beta chains given below trace back to one sample, sequenced in a study of regulatory T cells in long-lasting Graves disease. Time point reported: newly diagnosed GD, antithyroid drugs for less than 3 months. Construction of the TCR library relied on RNA isolated from PBMCs. CDR3 regions were amplified by Arm-PCR using iRepertoire HTBI primers to build TCR beta libraries. TCRdb reprocessed the multiplex PCR reads with MiXCR, giving one entry per CDR3 protein. The data contain 350,000 to 550,000 distinct CDR3 sequences, 14% to 15% of them seen just once; the ten biggest clones take up around 17%. This same sample was also taken into another study, of T cells in Graves' hyperthyroidism and ophthalmopathy.

Sequenced here: peripheral blood mononuclear cells (PBMCs), sampled at new diagnosis, from a patient treated with antithyroid drugs. The source is a woman younger than 45 with Graves disease.

This clonotype was counted at least ten times. The chain has TRBV19 and TRBJ1-2; TRBD1 aligns across 7 bases. The CDR3 contains 20 residues. The germline CDR1 and CDR2 sequences are LNHDA and SQIVND (reference sequence). Unmatched junction bases numbered 27, after V lost 7 bases and J lost 4 bases. The CDR3 region has the DNA TGTGCCAGTACTTTGTCCCCCGCGAACCTAGGGGGCGGCAGACGCTATGGCTACACCTTC. Translating it yields CASTLSPANLGGGRRYGYTF.

The rearrangement joins TRBV4-1 to TRBJ1-2; no firm D call. Trimming removed 1 base from V and 4 bases from J, with 7 bases in between. Germline V CDR1 and CDR2: MGHRA, YSYEKL. The CDR3 spans 13 residues. DNA for the CDR3: TGCGCCAGCAGCCAAGTATTCAGCTATGGCTACACCTTC. This gives the protein CASSQVFSYGYTF.